The T cell receptor (beta chain) under discussion was sequenced for a study of technical replicates of blood from a handful of donors. This CDR3 has 16 amino acids. Germline CDR1 reads KGHSH; CDR2 reads LQKENI. V shed 3 bases and J 6 bases; nucleotides not matched to a gene: 10. The assay was immunoSEQ multiplex PCR, and TCRdb's table has in-frame clones only and misses some. The table shows 95,000 to 100,000 clones, with roughly 95% occurring only once. Sequencing was carried out using T cells isolated from PBMCs. The source is a human donor in good health. V is TRBV18 and J is TRBJ1-4; 7 bases line up with TRBD1. CDR3 DNA sequence: TGTGCCAGCTCACCTCTACCGGGACAGTCCCATGAAAAACTGTTTTTT. Translating it yields CASSPLPGQSHEKLFF.